The 8 T cell receptor beta chains presented below share a single source sample, sequenced in a study of T cells after yellow fever vaccination. TCRdb redid the calling of the 5' RACE reads with MiXCR, one entry per CDR3 protein. The sample has hundreds of thousands of distinct CDR3 sequences; roughly 6.2% are singletons. Material: PBMCs, obtained 5 days after the yellow fever booster vaccination. These receptors originate from a man aged 25-45 years who received the YFV17D yellow fever vaccine.

This clonotype was counted many times. The chain combines TRBV7-3 with TRBJ2-5, with a tentative D call TRBD1 (5 bases). This CDR3 contains 14 residues. The V and J ends lost 5 bases and 2 bases respectively, with 12 bases between them. The germline gives CDR1 SGHTA, CDR2 FQGTGA. The CDR3 sequence is CASSPAGIQETQYF. CDR3 nucleotides: TGTGCCAGCAGCCCCGCAGGGATACAAGAGACCCAGTACTTC. The full variable domain, rest sourced from reference TRBV7-3 and TRBJ2-5, is GAGVSQTPSNKVTEKGKYVELRCDPISGHTALYWYRQSLGQGPEFLIYFQGTGAADDSGLPNDRFFAVRPEGSVSTLKIQRTERGDSAVYLCASSPAGIQETQYFGPGTRLLVL.

On this clonotype: A junction boundary mismatches the germline segment, possibly from a read error. The V call is TRBV7-7, the J call TRBJ1-3; no definite D call. This CDR3 is 15 amino acids long. Germline V gene sequence: CDR1 SSHAT, CDR2 FNYEAQ (reference sequence). CDR3 bases: TGTGCTAGCAGCTTAGAATTCGGTTGGGGAAACACCATATATTTT. Translated, it gives CASSLEFGWGNTIYF.

The table lists this clonotype with many counts. This chain links TRBV29-1 with TRBJ2-4, with D tentatively TRBD1 (6 bases). This CDR3 spans 15 amino acids. Trimming shortened V by 4 bases and J by 0 bases, and 13 bases separated the two germline ends. Germline values: CDR1 SQVTM, CDR2 ANQGSEA. The CDR3 here is CSVGDNLLAKNIQYF. In nucleotides, the CDR3 is TGCAGCGTTGGGGACAACCTCCTAGCCAAAAACATTCAGTACTTC.

This clonotype was observed a handful of times. This chain connects TRBV30 to TRBJ1-5; D perhaps matches TRBD1 (5 bases). The CDR3 is made up of 13 amino acids. CDR1 and CDR2 from the germline V gene are GTSNPN and SVGIG (reference sequence). V shed 4 bases and J shed 5 bases, with 12 bases lying between them. The DNA for the CDR3 is TGTGCCTGGAACCACAGGAGGGATCAGCCCCAGCATTTT. Amino acids: CAWNHRRDQPQHF.

This clonotype was detected many times. The V gene is TRBV7-2, the J gene TRBJ2-7; tentative D call: TRBD2 (8 bases). The CDR3 totals 16 residues. The V gene's germline CDR1 is SGHTA and CDR2 FQGNSA. V was pared by 5 bases and J by 0 bases, with 17 bases between. This chain's CDR3 is CASSRGPSGSSYEQYF. CDR3 nucleotide sequence: TGTGCCAGCAGCAGGGGGCCGAGCGGGAGCTCCTACGAGCAGTACTTC.

The chain combines TRBV27 with TRBJ1-1; weak D call: TRBD1 (6 bases). The CDR3 runs to 15 residues. Trimming cost V 5 bases and J 5 bases, with 18 bases left between them. Germline V lookup: CDR1 MNHEY, CDR2 SMNVEV (reference sequence). In DNA, the CDR3 is TGTGCCAGCAGTGTAGGAACAGGGAGGCGAACTGAAGCTTTCTTT. Amino acids: CASSVGTGRRTEAFF.

There are many counts of this clonotype. The CDR3 DNA reads as TGTGCCACCAGCAGAGATCGGGTCAGGGTTGGAAACACCATATATTTT. This translates into CATSRDRVRVGNTIYF. The chain couples TRBV15 to TRBJ1-3; D is possibly TRBD1 (5 bases). The CDR3 is 16 residues long. The V end was cut by 0 bases, the J end by 3 bases, with 12 bases between. The germline gives CDR1 LNHNV, CDR2 YYDKDF (reference sequence).

This clonotype showed up just a few times. The V and J genes are TRBV14 and TRBJ1-1; TRBD1 aligns across 8 bases. CDR1 is SGHDN, CDR2 FVKESK, per germline. CDR3 size: 15 residues. Germline trimming cut 4 bases from V and 6 bases from J; bases unmatched to any gene: 10. CDR3 region: CASSPLRDRPPEAFF. The CDR3 region has the DNA TGTGCCAGCAGCCCCCTCCGGGACAGGCCACCTGAAGCTTTCTTT.